This T cell receptor (beta chain) is from a study of control samples from healthy donors and cancer patients. CDR3 size: 15 residues. Trimming cost V 1 base and J 1 base, with 9 bases left between them. Germline V gene data show CDR1 as KGHSH and CDR2 as LQKENI. Sequencing was performed with immunoSEQ multiplex PCR; in TCRdb, only in-frame clones are kept and a portion is missing. The sample shows tens of thousands of clones, more than 80% of them seen only once. This receptor was obtained from a man aged 25 to 40 with colorectal cancer. Material for sequencing was PBMCs. The chain joins TRBV18 to TRBJ2-3; D possibly corresponds to TRBD2 (6 bases). The CDR3 reads CASSPLGGGTDTQYF. CDR3 DNA: TGTGCCAGCTCACCACTAGGAGGGGGCACAGATACGCAGTATTTT.